This TCR beta chain appears in the sequencing data of a study of blood T cell repertoires in COVID-19. Background on the study: Donors in the United States, Italy and Spain gave samples during acute or convalescent COVID-19. PBMCs, B-cell-depleted T cells, or T cells were the source of the cDNA or gDNA that made up the material.

With regard to this clone: At one of its ends the junction is not consistent with the germline gene, which may arise from a read error.

How the authors handled the data: Nucleated cell counts were estimated from reference gene primer amplification. Sequencing was performed with immunoSEQ multiplex PCR; in TCRdb, only in-frame clones are kept and a portion is missing. That table gives V, J and clone size, and the DNA gave D and trimming. In the table there are 50,000 to 75,000 clones, about 94% of which are singletons. The CDR3 consists of 17 residues. The V gene's germline CDR1 is KGHSH and CDR2 LQKENI. The receptor's source is a man between 65 and 80 years old with active COVID-19. This chain connects TRBV18 to TRBJ1-1; TRBD1 might be the D (6 bases). The sample taken for sequencing was peripheral blood. DNA for the CDR3: TGTGCCAGCTCGCCACCTATCGCAGGGGTGAGGGATACTGAAGCTTTCTTT. This encodes CASSPPIAGVRDTEAFF. Drawing the rest from reference TRBV18 and TRBJ1-1, the complete variable domain is NAGVMQNPRHLVRRRGQEARLRCSPMKGHSHVYWYRQLPEEGLKFMVYLQKENIIDESGMPKERFSAEFPKEGPSILRIQQVVRGDSAAYFCASSPPIAGVRDTEAFFGQGTRLTVV.